The next 25 T cell receptor beta chains were all read from a single sample in a study of T cell responses to AZD1222 COVID-19 vaccine. Sequencing was performed with immunoSEQ multiplex PCR; in TCRdb, only in-frame clones are kept and a portion is missing. The top ten hold approximately 15% of the sample, which has approximately 94,000 clones, just under 90% seen once. The material sequenced was peripheral blood, taken on day 0 of AZD1222 vaccination. Source of these receptors: an adult in good health.

The chain carries TRBV19 and TRBJ1-1, with D maybe TRBD1 (5 bases). Trimming took off 1 base at V and 4 bases at J, with 10 bases between the two ends. The CDR3 length is 14 residues. CDR1 is LNHDA and CDR2 is SQIVND in the germline V gene (reference sequence). CDR3 sequence (DNA): TGTGCCAGTAGTATAGCCGGGACGGGCACTGAAGCTTTCTTT. It specifies CASSIAGTGTEAFF. The full variable domain, with the rest looked up from reference TRBV19 and TRBJ1-1, is DGGITQSPKYLFRKEGQNVTLSCEQNLNHDAMYWYRQDPGQGLRLIYYSQIVNDFQKGDIAEGYSVSREKKESFPLTVTSAQKNPTAFYLCASSIAGTGTEAFFGQGTRLTVV.

This rearrangement joins TRBV30 to TRBJ2-3; 12 bases match TRBD2. Germline V CDR1 and CDR2: GTSNPN, SVGIG (reference sequence). CDR3 length equals 18 residues. V trimming: 3 bases; J trimming: 6 bases; junction bases outside the gene matches: 16. The CDR3 DNA reads as TGTGCCTGGAGAGAGAATGGGCTAGCGGGAGGGCCTGGGGATACGCAGTATTTT. Translation: CAWRENGLAGGPGDTQYF.

Comments on this clone: Other nucleotide sequences in the sample specify the same CDR3. The CDR3 protein is CASSQGRLEGNEQFF. The DNA of the CDR3 is TGCGCCAGCAGCCAGGGTCGACTTGAGGGGAATGAGCAGTTCTTC. This sequence joins TRBV4-3 and TRBJ2-1, with D possibly being TRBD1 or TRBD2 (5 bases each). The V and J ends lost 3 bases and 7 bases respectively, with 16 bases between them. The CDR3 spans 15 residues. Germline values: CDR1 LGHNA, CDR2 YSLEER.

This sequence joins TRBV5-1 and TRBJ1-1; the D gene is possibly TRBD1 (5 bases). This CDR3 contains 14 residues. V lost 7 bases and J 0 bases, leaving 13 bases between the germline ends. Looked up from germline, CDR1 is SGHRS and CDR2 is YFSETQ. CDR3 in amino acids: CASQGSGMNTEAFF. CDR3 nucleotide sequence: TGCGCCAGCCAGGGTTCAGGAATGAACACTGAAGCTTTCTTT.

The chain recombines TRBV4-3 with TRBJ1-5, with TRBD1 matching over 8 bases. With V trimmed by 0 bases and J by 7 bases, 2 bases remained unmatched. Germline values: CDR1 LGHNA, CDR2 YSLEER. CDR3 size: 14 residues. CDR3 protein: CASSQDGQGQPQHF. DNA of the CDR3: TGCGCCAGCAGCCAAGATGGACAGGGCCAGCCCCAGCATTTT.

The CDR3 DNA reads TGTGCCAGCAGCCAAGGTTATGACGGCCGGCCCCAGCATTTT. Encoded protein: CASSQGYDGRPQHF. The chain is built from TRBV3-1 (or the pseudogene TRBV3-2) and TRBJ1-5; D gene uncertain. The CDR3 contains 14 residues. The V and J ends lost 1 base and 9 bases respectively, with 13 bases between them. Looked up from germline, CDR1 is LGHDT and CDR2 is YNNKEL (reference sequence).

The rearrangement uses TRBV2 and TRBJ1-2; the match to TRBD1 covers 7 bases. V shed 7 bases, J shed 2 bases, and the junction held 7 bases outside the gene matches. The CDR3 covers 14 residues. Per the germline V gene, CDR1 is SNHLY and CDR2 is FYNNEI. The CDR3 DNA reads TGTGCCAGCACTTCGGACAGGCTCAACTATGGCTACACCTTC. This codes for CASTSDRLNYGYTF.

The V call is TRBV6-5, the J call TRBJ2-7; no definite D call. The germline V and J ends were trimmed by 7 bases and 3 bases, with 13 bases remaining between them. CDR1 and CDR2 (germline): MNHEY, SVGAGI. This CDR3 comprises 13 residues. The CDR3 nucleotides are TGTGCCAGCACTAACACTCGAAACTACGAGCAGTACTTC. Its protein is CASTNTRNYEQYF.

V and J are TRBV3-1 (or the pseudogene TRBV3-2) and TRBJ2-2, with a tentative D call TRBD2 (5 bases). V lost 8 bases and J 1 base, leaving 17 bases between the germline ends. CDR1 is LGHDT, CDR2 YNNKEL, per germline (reference sequence). The CDR3 totals 16 residues. As DNA, the CDR3 is TGTGCCAGCCAGCAGCGGTCGGTAAGGAACACCGGGGAGCTGTTTTTT. This translates into CASQQRSVRNTGELFF.

As DNA, the CDR3 is TGTGCCAGCAAAACGGGGGACCAAGAGACCCAGTACTTC. Residues: CASKTGDQETQYF. V and J are TRBV2 and TRBJ2-5; the D gene is possibly TRBD2 (6 bases). V was pared by 7 bases and J by 0 bases, with 9 bases between. The germline gives CDR1 SNHLY, CDR2 FYNNEI. The CDR3 loop spans 13 amino acids.

The chain carries TRBV11-2 and TRBJ2-3, with a weak D call TRBD2 (6 bases). V lost 2 bases, J lost 2 bases, and 17 bases lay in between. CDR1 is SGHAT and CDR2 is FQNNGV in the germline V gene. The CDR3 has 17 amino acids. CDR3 DNA sequence: TGTGCCAGCAGCTTACGGAGGTCTAGCGTCTTCACAGATACGCAGTATTTT. It encodes CASSLRRSSVFTDTQYF.

The gene calls are TRBV19 and TRBJ1-2; unclear D gene. CDR1 is LNHDA, CDR2 SQIVND, per germline (reference sequence). This CDR3 is built from 11 residues. V lost 8 bases and J 4 bases, leaving 8 bases between the germline ends. The CDR3, as DNA: TGTGCCAGTTCGGACCTCTATGGCTACACCTTC. Encoded protein: CASSDLYGYTF.

The V and J genes are TRBV27 and TRBJ2-7, with 9 bases that match TRBD1. This CDR3 spans 13 amino acids. V lost 6 bases to trimming and J lost 5 bases; unmatched junction nucleotides: 5. Germline V gives CDR1 MNHEY, CDR2 SMNVEV (reference sequence). As DNA, the CDR3 is TGTGCCAGCAGACGGACAGGGGTAGACGAGCAGTACTTC. This translates into CASRRTGVDEQYF.

The chain employs TRBV2 and TRBJ2-1; 8 bases line up with TRBD2. Germline V gives CDR1 SNHLY, CDR2 FYNNEI. This CDR3 contains 15 residues. Unmatched junction bases numbered 3, after V lost 5 bases and J lost 0 bases. The CDR3 loop reads CASSNTSGSYNEQFF. Written as DNA, the CDR3 is TGTGCCAGCAGTAACACTAGCGGCTCCTACAATGAGCAGTTCTTC. Supplemented by reference TRBV2 and TRBJ2-1, the full variable domain reads EPEVTQTPSHQVTQMGQEVILRCVPISNHLYFYWYRQILGQKVEFLVSFYNNEISEKSEIFDDQFSVERPDGSNFTLKIRSTKLEDSAMYFCASSNTSGSYNEQFFGPGTRLTVL.

A single count supports this clone. The chain carries TRBV15 and TRBJ1-4; no definite D call. V was pared by 3 bases and J by 8 bases, with 10 bases between. This CDR3 region has 13 residues. The germline CDR1 and CDR2 sequences are LNHNV and YYDKDF (reference sequence). The CDR3 sequence: CATSRRQAEKLFF. The CDR3, as DNA: TGTGCCACCAGCAGGCGCCAGGCGGAAAAACTGTTTTTT.

V usage is TRBV27 and J usage is TRBJ1-1; TRBD1 might be the D (6 bases). The CDR3 consists of 14 residues. Trimming took off 8 bases at V and 4 bases at J, with 17 bases between the two ends. Per the germline V gene, CDR1 is MNHEY and CDR2 is SMNVEV (reference sequence). CDR3 sequence reads: CASSRGGDSTEAFF. The CDR3 DNA reads TGTGCCAGCTCGAGGGGGGGGGATAGCACTGAAGCTTTCTTT.

The J gene is TRBJ1-2, the V gene TRBV19, with 8 bases aligning to TRBD1. The CDR3 length is 16 residues. The V gene end was trimmed by 1 base and the J gene end by 0 bases; junction bases not matched to a gene: 4. Germline CDR1 reads LNHDA; CDR2 reads SQIVND (reference sequence). The CDR3 region is CASSIGQGAPNYGYTF. The CDR3 region has the DNA TGTGCCAGTAGTATAGGCCAGGGGGCACCTAACTATGGCTACACCTTC. Looking up the rest from reference TRBV19 and TRBJ1-2 gives the full variable domain: DGGITQSPKYLFRKEGQNVTLSCEQNLNHDAMYWYRQDPGQGLRLIYYSQIVNDFQKGDIAEGYSVSREKKESFPLTVTSAQKNPTAFYLCASSIGQGAPNYGYTFGSGTRLTVV.

The V gene is TRBV3-1 (or the pseudogene TRBV3-2), the J gene TRBJ1-2; D ambiguous. The CDR3 is 15 amino acids. V was pared by 5 bases and J by 1 base, with 14 bases between. Germline values: CDR1 LGHDT, CDR2 YNNKEL (reference sequence). DNA of the CDR3: TGTGCCAGCAGCTGGAGTCAGGACTTTAACTATGGCTACACCTTC. Residues: CASSWSQDFNYGYTF.

J is TRBJ2-2 and V is TRBV11-3; perhaps TRBD1 as D (5 bases). V shed 10 bases and J shed 2 bases, with 14 bases lying between them. Germline-derived CDR1 and CDR2 are SGHNT and YENEEA. CDR3 size: 14 residues. DNA for the CDR3: TGTGCCACCTCGACAGTTTTAAACACCGGGGAGCTGTTTTTT. It translates to CATSTVLNTGELFF.

In its sample, this clone was seen a few times. V and J are TRBV27 and TRBJ1-5; possible D gene TRBD1, 5 bases. Germline CDR1 and CDR2: MNHEY and SMNVEV (reference sequence). The CDR3 contains 14 residues. V lost 6 bases, J lost 1 base, and 10 bases lay in between. In DNA, the CDR3 is TGTGCCAGCAGCCACCGGGACAGCAATCAGCCCCAGCATTTT. Its translation: CASSHRDSNQPQHF.

This chain uses TRBV18 with TRBJ1-1; D is unresolved. Germline assignment: CDR1 KGHSH and CDR2 LQKENI. The V end was cut by 5 bases, the J end by 1 base, with 11 bases between. The CDR3 is 14 residues long. The CDR3 protein is CASSSIGENTEAFF. DNA of the CDR3: TGTGCCAGCTCATCGATTGGTGAGAACACTGAAGCTTTCTTT.

The chain employs TRBV6-2 or TRBV6-3 and TRBJ1-2, with D possibly being TRBD1 (6 bases). Germline lookup yields CDR1 MNHEY and CDR2 SVGEGT. Trimming removed 6 bases from V and 2 bases from J, with 10 bases in between. This CDR3 has 13 residues. The CDR3 DNA reads TGTGCCAGCAGCAGGGACACCAACTATGGCTACACCTTC. Protein product: CASSRDTNYGYTF.

The V call is TRBV12-3 or TRBV12-4, the J call TRBJ1-2, with D unclear. The CDR3 is 13 residues long. V was pared by 5 bases and J by 0 bases, with 7 bases between. CDR3 protein: CASSPSANYGYTF. DNA for the CDR3: TGTGCCAGCAGTCCTTCAGCTAACTATGGCTACACCTTC.

The chain uses TRBV15 and TRBJ1-3; unclear D gene. The V end was cut by 6 bases, the J end by 2 bases, with 5 bases between. The germline V gene has CDR1 LNHNV and CDR2 YYDKDF (reference sequence). The CDR3 length is 12 residues. CDR3 nucleotide sequence: TGTGCCACCAGTCCCACTGGAAACACCATATATTTT. Protein product: CATSPTGNTIYF.

With regard to this clone: Mismatch with germline at one junction end may stem from a read error. The chain carries TRBV11-2 and TRBJ2-7; 9 bases agree with TRBD2. Per germline, CDR1 SGHAT and CDR2 FQNNGV. This CDR3 is built from 16 residues. CDR3 protein: CASSVEQAGGRTEQYF. The CDR3 nucleotides are TGTGCCAGCAGCGTAGAACAAGCGGGGGGCCGAACCGAGCAGTACTTC.